These 2 T cell receptor beta chains were sequenced from one sample in a study of cytomegalovirus exposure and HLA in healthy donors. PCR primers comprised 60 Vbeta and 13 Jbeta primers. Here immunoSEQ multiplex PCR was the method, and the copy in TCRdb shows in-frame clones only, minus some. The sample lists about 190,000 clones, 65% to 90% occurring once. Material for sequencing was PBMCs. All receptors derive from a woman younger than 45 in good health and CMV-seronegative.

The V call is TRBV28, the J call TRBJ2-7; 9 nucleotides match TRBD2. Germline V gene data show CDR1 as MDHEN and CDR2 as SYDVKM. This CDR3 contains 14 residues. V was pared by 7 bases and J by 0 bases, with 4 bases of the junction left unmatched. The CDR3 nucleotides read TGTGCCAGCACCTCTAGCGGGGCCTCCTACGAGCAGTACTTC. Translation gives CASTSSGASYEQYF.

The chain uses TRBV7-2 and TRBJ2-7; TRBD2 matches at 14 bases. The V gene end was trimmed by 5 bases and the J gene end by 8 bases; junction bases not matched to a gene: 5. Germline CDR1 SGHTA, CDR2 FQGNSA. There are 14 residues in the CDR3. CDR3 sequence: CASSPGTSGSKQYF. Here the CDR3 DNA reads TGTGCCAGCAGCCCCGGGACTAGCGGGAGTAAGCAGTACTTC.